These 7 T cell receptor beta chains share one sample of origin, sequenced in a study of T cells after yellow fever vaccination. TCRdb re-analysed the 5' RACE reads in MiXCR, keeping a single row per CDR3 protein. The table has hundreds of thousands of distinct CDR3 sequences, roughly an eighth seen once; the top ten hold under 15%. Sequencing used PBMCs, obtained on the day of the yellow fever booster vaccination. The receptor source for this set is a man aged 30 to 39 who received the YFV17D yellow fever vaccine.

On this clonotype itself: One junction end disagrees with the germline gene, perhaps due to a read error. The chain couples TRBV3-1 to TRBJ2-1; perhaps TRBD2 as D (6 bases). The CDR3 is made up of 15 amino acids. In germline, CDR1 is LGHDT, CDR2 YNNKEL (reference sequence). The CDR3 is CASSQVTGSGNEKFF. The DNA of the CDR3 is TGTGCCAGCAGCCAAGTAACCGGGAGCGGTAATGAGAAGTTCTTC.

This clonotype came up a few times. The chain combines TRBV6-4 with TRBJ1-2; possible D gene TRBD1, 6 bases. The germline V gene has CDR1 MRHNA and CDR2 SNTAGT. The length of the CDR3 is 11 residues. Trimming shortened V by 10 bases and J by 8 bases, and 14 bases separated the two germline ends. DNA for the CDR3: TGTGCCACAACCGCCGGGACAGGCTACACCTTC. Its translation: CATTAGTGYTF.

The chain uses TRBV20-1 and TRBJ2-1; D uncertain. Trimming pared 4 bases from V and 6 bases from J, leaving 10 bases between. CDR1 and CDR2 (germline): DFQATT, SNEGSKA (reference sequence). The CDR3 consists of 12 residues. CDR3 in amino acids: CSATLSGNEQFF. For the CDR3, the DNA is TGCAGTGCTACCTTATCCGGCAATGAGCAGTTCTTC.

The chain employs TRBV5-1 and TRBJ2-7, with D perhaps assigned TRBD1 or TRBD2 (5 bases each). This CDR3 comprises 15 residues. The germline V gene encodes CDR1 SGHRS and CDR2 YFSETQ. V was clipped by 4 bases and J by 0 bases, with 14 bases between them. The CDR3 bases are TGCGCCAGCAGCCCGGATGGGGGAGTCTCCTACGAGCAGTACTTC. Translating it yields CASSPDGGVSYEQYF.

This clonotype was picked up a small number of times. The chain couples TRBV20-1 to TRBJ2-3; the D is unclear. Germline values: CDR1 DFQATT, CDR2 SNEGSKA (reference sequence). There are 13 residues in the CDR3. The CDR3 region is CSAKRQREDTQYF. For the CDR3, the DNA is TGCTCCGCCAAGAGACAAAGAGAAGATACGCAGTATTTT.

This clonotype was seen more than once but under ten times. This chain links TRBV20-1 with TRBJ2-7, with no clear D. There are 11 residues in the CDR3. Germline V CDR1 and CDR2: DFQATT, SNEGSKA (reference sequence). Trimming left V 4 bases short and J 3 bases short, with 7 bases between. DNA of the CDR3: TGCAGTGCTACCACGAGCTACGAGCAGTACTTC. Its protein product is CSATTSYEQYF.

This clonotype was seen only a few times. V is TRBV24-1 and J is TRBJ2-5; 7 bases are a match to TRBD1. This CDR3 spans 18 amino acids. V trimming: 1 base; J trimming: 5 bases; junction bases outside the gene matches: 15. The V gene's germline CDR1 is KGHDR and CDR2 SFDVKD. DNA for the CDR3: TGTGCCACCAGTGATTTTAAAATGTGGAGGACAGGAATGGAGACCCAGTACTTC. This codes for CATSDFKMWRTGMETQYF.